This record looks at one T cell receptor (beta chain) sequence and its context. What it binds is unknown. The sample belongs to a study of shared clonotypes between healthy human individuals. Study-wide findings and caveats: Clonotypes that were shared across a handful of donors made up about 4.5% of naive CD4 clonotypes.

The V segment lost 4 bases and the J segment 4 bases; nucleotides outside the gene matches: 9. CDR3 length: 15 amino acids. Germline assignment: CDR1 SEHNR and CDR2 FQNEAQ (reference sequence). Only in-frame clones appear in the TCRdb table, and some are missing; sequencing was by immunoSEQ multiplex PCR. The table has some 700,000 clones, less than 95% seen once. This rearrangement joins TRBV7-9 to TRBJ1-1; TRBD1 matches at 7 bases. Sequenced: memory CD8+ T cells from PBMCs. Subset of the sample: CD45RO+ cells pooled with CCR7-negative TemRA cells. This sequence originates from a man between 18 and 29 years old in good health. Some clones in this sample may be carry-over from other donors' samples. CDR3 nucleotides: TGTGCCAGCAGCTCCGTGACAGGGCCGGCCACTGAAGCTTTCTTT. The encoded protein is CASSSVTGPATEAFF.